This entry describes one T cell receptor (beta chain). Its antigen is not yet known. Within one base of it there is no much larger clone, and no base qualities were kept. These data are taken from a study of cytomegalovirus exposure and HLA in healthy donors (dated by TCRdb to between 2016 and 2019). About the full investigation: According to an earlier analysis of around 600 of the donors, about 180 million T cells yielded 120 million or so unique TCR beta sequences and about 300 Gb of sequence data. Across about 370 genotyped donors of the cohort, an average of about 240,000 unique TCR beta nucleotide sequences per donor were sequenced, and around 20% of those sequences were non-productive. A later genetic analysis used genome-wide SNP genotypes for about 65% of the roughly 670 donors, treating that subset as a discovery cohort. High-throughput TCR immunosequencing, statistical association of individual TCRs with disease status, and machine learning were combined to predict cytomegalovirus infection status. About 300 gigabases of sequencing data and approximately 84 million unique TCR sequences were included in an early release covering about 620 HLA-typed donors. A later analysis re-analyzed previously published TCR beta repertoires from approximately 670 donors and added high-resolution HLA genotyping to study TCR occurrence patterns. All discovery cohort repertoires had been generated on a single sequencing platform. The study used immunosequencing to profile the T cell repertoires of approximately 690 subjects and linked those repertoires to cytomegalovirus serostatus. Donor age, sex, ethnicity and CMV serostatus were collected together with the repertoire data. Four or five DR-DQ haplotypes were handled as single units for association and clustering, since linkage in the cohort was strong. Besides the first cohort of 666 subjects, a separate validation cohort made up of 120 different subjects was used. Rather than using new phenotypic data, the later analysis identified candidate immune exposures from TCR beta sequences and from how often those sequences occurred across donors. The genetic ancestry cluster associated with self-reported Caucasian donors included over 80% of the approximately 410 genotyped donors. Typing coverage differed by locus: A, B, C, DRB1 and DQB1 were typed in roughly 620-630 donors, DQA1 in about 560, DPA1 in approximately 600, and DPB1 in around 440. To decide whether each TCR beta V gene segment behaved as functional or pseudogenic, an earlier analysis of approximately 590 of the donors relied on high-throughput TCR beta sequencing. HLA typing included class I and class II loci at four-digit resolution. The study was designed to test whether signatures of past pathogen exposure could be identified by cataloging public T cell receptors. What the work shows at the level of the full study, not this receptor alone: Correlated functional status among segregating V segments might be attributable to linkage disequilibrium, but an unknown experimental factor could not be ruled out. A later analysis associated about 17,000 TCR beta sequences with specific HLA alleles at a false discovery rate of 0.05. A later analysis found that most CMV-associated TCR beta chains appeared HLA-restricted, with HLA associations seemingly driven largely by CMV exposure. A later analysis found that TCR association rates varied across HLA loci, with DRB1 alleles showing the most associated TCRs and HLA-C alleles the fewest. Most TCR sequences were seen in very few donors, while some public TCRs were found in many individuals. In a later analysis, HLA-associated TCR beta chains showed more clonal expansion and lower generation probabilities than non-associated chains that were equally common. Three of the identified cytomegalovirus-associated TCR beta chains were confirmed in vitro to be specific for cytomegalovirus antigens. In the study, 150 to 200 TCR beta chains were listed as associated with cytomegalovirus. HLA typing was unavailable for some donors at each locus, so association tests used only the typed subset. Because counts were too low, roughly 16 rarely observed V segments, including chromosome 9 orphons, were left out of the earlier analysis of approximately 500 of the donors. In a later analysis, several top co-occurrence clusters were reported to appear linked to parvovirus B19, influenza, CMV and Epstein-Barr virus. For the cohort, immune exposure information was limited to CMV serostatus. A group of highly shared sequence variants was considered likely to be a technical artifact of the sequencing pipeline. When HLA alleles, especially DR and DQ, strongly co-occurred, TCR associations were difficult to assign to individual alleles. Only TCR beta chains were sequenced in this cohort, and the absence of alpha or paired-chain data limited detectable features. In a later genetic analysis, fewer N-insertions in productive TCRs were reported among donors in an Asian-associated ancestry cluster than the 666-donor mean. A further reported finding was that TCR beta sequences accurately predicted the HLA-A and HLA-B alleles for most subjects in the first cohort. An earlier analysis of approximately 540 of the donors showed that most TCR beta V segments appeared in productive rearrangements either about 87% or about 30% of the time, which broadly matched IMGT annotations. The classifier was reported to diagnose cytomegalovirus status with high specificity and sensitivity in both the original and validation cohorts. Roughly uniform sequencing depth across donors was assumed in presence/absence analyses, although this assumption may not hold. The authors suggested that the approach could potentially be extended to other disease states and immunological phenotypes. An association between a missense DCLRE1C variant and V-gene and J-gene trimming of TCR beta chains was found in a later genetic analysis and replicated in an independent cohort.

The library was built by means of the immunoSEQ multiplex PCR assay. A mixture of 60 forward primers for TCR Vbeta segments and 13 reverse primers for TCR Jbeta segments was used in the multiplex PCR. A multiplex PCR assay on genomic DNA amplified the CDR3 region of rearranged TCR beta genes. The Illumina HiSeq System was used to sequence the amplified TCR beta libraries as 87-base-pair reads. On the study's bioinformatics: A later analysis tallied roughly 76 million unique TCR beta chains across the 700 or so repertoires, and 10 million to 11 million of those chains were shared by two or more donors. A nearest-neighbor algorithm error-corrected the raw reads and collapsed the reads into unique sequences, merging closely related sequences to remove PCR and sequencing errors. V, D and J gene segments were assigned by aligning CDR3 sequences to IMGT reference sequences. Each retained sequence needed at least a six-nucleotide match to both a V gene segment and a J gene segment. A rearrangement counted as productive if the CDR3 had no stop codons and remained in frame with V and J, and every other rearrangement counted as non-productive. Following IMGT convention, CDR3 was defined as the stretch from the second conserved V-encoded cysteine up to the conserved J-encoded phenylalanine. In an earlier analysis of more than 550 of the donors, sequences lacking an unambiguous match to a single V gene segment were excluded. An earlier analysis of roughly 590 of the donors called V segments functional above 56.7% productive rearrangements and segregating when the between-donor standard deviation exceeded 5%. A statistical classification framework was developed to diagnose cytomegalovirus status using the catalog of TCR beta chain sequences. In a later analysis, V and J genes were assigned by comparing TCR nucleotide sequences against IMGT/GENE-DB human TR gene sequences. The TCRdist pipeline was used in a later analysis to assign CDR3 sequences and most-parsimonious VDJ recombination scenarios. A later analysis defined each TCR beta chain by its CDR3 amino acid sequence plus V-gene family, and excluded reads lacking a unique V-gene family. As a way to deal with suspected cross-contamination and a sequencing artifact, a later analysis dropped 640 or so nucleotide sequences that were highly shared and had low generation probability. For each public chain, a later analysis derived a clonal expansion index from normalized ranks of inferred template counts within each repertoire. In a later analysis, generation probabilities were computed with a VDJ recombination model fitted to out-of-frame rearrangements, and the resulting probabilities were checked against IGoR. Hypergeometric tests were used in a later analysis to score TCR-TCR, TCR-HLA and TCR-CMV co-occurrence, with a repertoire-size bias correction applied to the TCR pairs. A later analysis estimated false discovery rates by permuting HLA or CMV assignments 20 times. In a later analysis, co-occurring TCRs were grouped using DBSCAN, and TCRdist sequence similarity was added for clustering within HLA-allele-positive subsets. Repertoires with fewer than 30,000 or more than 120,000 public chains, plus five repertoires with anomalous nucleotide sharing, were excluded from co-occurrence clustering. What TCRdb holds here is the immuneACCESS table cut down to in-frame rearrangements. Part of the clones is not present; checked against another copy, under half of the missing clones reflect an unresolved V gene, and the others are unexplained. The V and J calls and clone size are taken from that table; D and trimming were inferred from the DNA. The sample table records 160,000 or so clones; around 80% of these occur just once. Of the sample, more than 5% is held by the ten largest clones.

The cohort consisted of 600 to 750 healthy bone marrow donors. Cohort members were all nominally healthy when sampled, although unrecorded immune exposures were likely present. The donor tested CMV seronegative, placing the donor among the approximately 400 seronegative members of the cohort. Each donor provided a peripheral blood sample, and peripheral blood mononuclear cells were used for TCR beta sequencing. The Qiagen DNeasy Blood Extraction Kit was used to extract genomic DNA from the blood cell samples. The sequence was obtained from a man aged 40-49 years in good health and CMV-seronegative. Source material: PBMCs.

Here the CDR3 is given as CASSRTQGAYTDTQYF. The DNA reads as follows: TGTGCCAGCAGTCGAACACAGGGGGCGTACACAGATACGCAGTATTTT. The sequence links TRBV27 to TRBJ2-3, and TRBD1 matches 9 of the central bases. Trimming accounts for 5 bases at V and 2 bases at J, while the number of junction bases matched to no gene is 8. Measured from the cysteine to the phenylalanine, the CDR3 is 16 residues long. Of all the DNA, just the CDR3 is kept, 48 bases in frame from base 1. CDR1 and CDR2 are read off the germline V gene (reference sequence) as MNHEY and SMNVEV.